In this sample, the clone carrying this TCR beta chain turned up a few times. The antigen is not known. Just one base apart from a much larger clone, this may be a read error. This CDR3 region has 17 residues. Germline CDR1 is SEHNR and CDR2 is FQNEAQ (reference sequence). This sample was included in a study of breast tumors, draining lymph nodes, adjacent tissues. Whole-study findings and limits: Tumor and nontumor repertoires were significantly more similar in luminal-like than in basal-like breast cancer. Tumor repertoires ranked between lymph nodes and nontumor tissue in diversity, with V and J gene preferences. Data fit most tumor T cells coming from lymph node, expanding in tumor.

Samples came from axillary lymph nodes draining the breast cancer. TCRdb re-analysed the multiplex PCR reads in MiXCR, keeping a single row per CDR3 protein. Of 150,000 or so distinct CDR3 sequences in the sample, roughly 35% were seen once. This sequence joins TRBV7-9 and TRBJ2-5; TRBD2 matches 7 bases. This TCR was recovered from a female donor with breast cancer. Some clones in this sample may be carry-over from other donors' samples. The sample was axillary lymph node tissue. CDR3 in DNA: TGTGCCAGCAGCCCACCCCTTTCTAGCGGTACTAAAGAGCCCCAGTACTTC. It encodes CASSPPLSSGTKEPQYF.